This entry lists 26 T cell receptor beta chains sequenced from one sample in a study of T cell repertoires in aging, cancer and after chemotherapy. TRB rearrangements spanning V, D and J were amplified using mixed TRB-A/B primers. TCRdb reanalysed the multiplex PCR reads using MiXCR and keeps one entry per CDR3 protein. This table has some 10,000 distinct CDR3 sequences, roughly 40% appearing once. Peripheral blood genomic DNA, not sorted cells or RNA, was the template. The sequenced sample consisted of blood. Source of these receptors: a human donor in good health.

The V and J genes are TRBV11-1 and TRBJ2-1, with a weak D call TRBD1 (7 bases). V was cut by 6 bases and J by 2 bases, with 17 bases left in between. The CDR3 length is 16 residues. Per the germline V gene, CDR1 is SGHAT and CDR2 is FQDESV (reference sequence). CDR3 sequence reads: CASSQGGRLTYNEQFF. The CDR3 coding sequence is TGTGCCAGCAGTCAGGGGGGCCGTCTTACCTACAATGAGCAGTTCTTC.

The chain couples TRBV20-1 to TRBJ2-1; the match to TRBD2 covers 10 bases. Germline CDR1 and CDR2: DFQATT and SNEGSKA (reference sequence). The CDR3 is 13 amino acids. V was pared by 6 bases and J by 6 bases, with 5 bases of the junction left unmatched. DNA of the CDR3: TGCAGTGCCTTCAGCGGGAGGGCCAATGAGCAGTTCTTC. Translation: CSAFSGRANEQFF.

The chain is built from TRBV5-4 and TRBJ1-4; D unresolved. V dropped 2 bases and J dropped 3 bases, with 11 bases sitting between them. This CDR3 has 15 residues. Germline V gene data show CDR1 as SGHNT and CDR2 as YYREEE (reference sequence). CDR3 DNA sequence: TGTGCCAGCAGCTTTTCCTACGACCCTAATGAAAAACTGTTTTTT. Residues: CASSFSYDPNEKLFF. Full variable domain (outside the CDR3, taken from reference TRBV5-4 and TRBJ1-4): ETGVTQSPTHLIKTRGQQVTLRCSSQSGHNTVSWYQQALGQGPQFIFQYYREEENGRGNFPPRFSGLQFPNYSSELNVNALELDDSALYLCASSFSYDPNEKLFFGSGTQLSVL.

The V call is TRBV6-1, the J call TRBJ1-5; 7 nucleotides align to TRBD1. Germline V gene lookup returns CDR1 MNHNS and CDR2 SASEGT. The CDR3 has 16 amino acids. After removal of 4 bases from V and 5 bases from J, the junction contained 11 bases not matched to a gene. The CDR3 spells CASSVLWTGFDQPQHF. CDR3 coding DNA: TGTGCCAGCAGTGTCCTTTGGACAGGTTTCGATCAGCCCCAGCATTTT.

This chain uses TRBV5-1 with TRBJ2-5; a weak D match, TRBD2 (5 bases). Germline CDR1 reads SGHRS; CDR2 reads YFSETQ. Trimming stripped 4 bases from V and 0 bases from J, with 10 bases between. The CDR3 has 14 amino acids. The CDR3 coding sequence is TGCGCCAGCAGCCTAGGACTGTACCAAGAGACCCAGTACTTC. It yields the protein CASSLGLYQETQYF.

In regard to this clonotype: A read error may be the cause here, since a much bigger clone is one base away. This rearrangement joins TRBV29-1 to TRBJ2-5, with 12 positions matching TRBD1. This CDR3 contains 14 residues. CDR1 is SQVTM, CDR2 ANQGSEA, per germline. This CDR3 reads CSVDGTGGREIQYF. DNA of the CDR3: TGCAGCGTCGACGGGACAGGGGGCAGAGAGATCCAGTACTTC. The whole variable domain, remainder taken from reference TRBV29-1 and TRBJ2-5, is SAVISQKPSRDICQRGTSLTIQCQVDSQVTMMFWYRQQPGQSLTLIATANQGSEATYESGFVIDKFPISRPNLTFSTLTVSNMSPEDSSIYLCSVDGTGGREIQYFGPGTRLLVL.

J is TRBJ2-3 and V is TRBV6-5, with 9 bases identical to TRBD1. The germline V gene encodes CDR1 MNHEY and CDR2 SVGAGI. Trimming removed 0 bases from V and 5 bases from J; junction bases left unmatched: 3. The CDR3 covers 15 residues. CDR3 sequence reads: CASSYSGQGKDTQYF. CDR3 sequence (DNA): TGTGCCAGCAGTTACTCGGGACAGGGCAAAGATACGCAGTATTTT.

CDR3 amino acids: CASKPGTRWAYSNQPQHF. DNA for the CDR3: TGTGCCAGTAAACCAGGGACAAGATGGGCTTATAGCAATCAGCCCCAGCATTTT. The rearrangement joins TRBV6-1 to TRBJ1-5; tentative D call: TRBD1 (6 bases). CDR1 and CDR2 (germline): MNHNS, SASEGT. The CDR3 loop spans 18 amino acids. The germline V and J ends were trimmed by 9 bases and 0 bases, with 24 bases remaining between them.

Only a few counts were recorded for this clonotype. The chain combines TRBV27 with TRBJ1-5, with no clear D. V lost 6 bases and J lost 5, with 11 bases in between. The CDR3 has 13 amino acids. Germline V gene sequence: CDR1 MNHEY, CDR2 SMNVEV (reference sequence). CDR3 coding DNA: TGTGCCAGCAGCTGGACGCAGGATCAGCCCCAGCATTTT. Translated: CASSWTQDQPQHF.

The chain carries TRBV27 and TRBJ2-4; D may correspond to TRBD1 or TRBD2 (6 bases each). Germline V gene sequence: CDR1 MNHEY, CDR2 SMNVEV (reference sequence). Trimming removed 6 bases from V and 7 bases from J, with 10 bases in between. The CDR3 sequence is 12 residues long. The CDR3 region has the DNA TGTGCCAGCAGGACAGGAGGGAACATTCAGTACTTC. Protein sequence: CASRTGGNIQYF.

The rearrangement uses TRBV5-4 and TRBJ2-1; D possibly corresponds to TRBD2 (7 bases). The V end was cut by 0 bases, the J end by 4 bases, with 11 bases between. The germline gives CDR1 SGHNT, CDR2 YYREEE (reference sequence). The CDR3 extends over 15 amino acids. The CDR3 region has the DNA TGTGCCAGCAGCTTGGAGGGGGGGAGTTACAATGAGCAGTTCTTC. It codes for CASSLEGGSYNEQFF.

Comment on this clonotype: One junction end disagrees with the germline gene, perhaps due to a read error. The chain has TRBV24-1 and TRBJ2-2, with a weak D call TRBD1 (5 bases). CDR3 length: 15 residues. Germline-derived CDR1 and CDR2 are KGHDR and SFDVKD. The CDR3: CAISKETANTGELFF. CDR3 coding DNA: TGTGCCATCAGTAAGGAGACAGCGAACACCGGGGAGCTGTTTTTT.

The chain employs TRBV5-6 and TRBJ2-1, with D possibly being TRBD2 (7 bases). The CDR3 runs to 18 residues. Trimming removed 3 bases at V and 0 bases at J, with 19 bases between. Germline V gene lookup returns CDR1 SGHDT and CDR2 YYEEEE. The CDR3 sequence is CASSSLSGGHGSYNEQFF. In nucleotides, the CDR3 is TGTGCCAGCAGCTCCTTATCCGGGGGGCATGGCTCCTACAATGAGCAGTTCTTC.

By sample fraction, this clonotype is medium-sized. The rearrangement links TRBV29-1 to TRBJ2-7; D not resolved. The length of the CDR3 is 11 residues. Per the germline V gene, CDR1 is SQVTM and CDR2 is ANQGSEA. Trimming removed 5 bases from V and 5 bases from J, with 10 bases in between. CDR3 DNA sequence: TGCAGCGTTCCTGGTGGGGACGAGCAGTACTTC. The encoded protein is CSVPGGDEQYF.

This chain uses TRBV5-1 with TRBJ1-1; D not resolved. The V end was cut by 4 bases, the J end by 1 base, with 8 bases between. The CDR3 is made up of 13 amino acids. Germline V gives CDR1 SGHRS, CDR2 YFSETQ. The CDR3 DNA reads TGCGCCAGCAGCGCGATGGAGAACACTGAAGCTTTCTTT. Translation gives CASSAMENTEAFF.

The rearrangement uses TRBV27 and TRBJ1-2; 11 nucleotides line up with TRBD1. This CDR3 is built from 15 residues. Germline CDR1 is MNHEY and CDR2 is SMNVEV (reference sequence). V was pared by 1 base and J by 9 bases, with 7 bases of the junction left unmatched. The CDR3 DNA sequence: TGTGCCAGCAGTTTATATCCGGACAGGGGGCGGAGCTACACCTTC. Its protein product is CASSLYPDRGRSYTF.

By frequency in the sample, this clonotype is medium-sized. The chain has TRBV19 and TRBJ2-2, with a tentative D call TRBD2 (6 bases). The V end was cut by 5 bases, the J end by 5 bases, with 12 bases between. CDR3 length: 14 amino acids. Germline CDR1 LNHDA, CDR2 SQIVND (reference sequence). The CDR3, as DNA: TGTGCCAGTAGTTCCGGGAGCGGGACCGGGGAGCTGTTTTTT. It encodes CASSSGSGTGELFF. Supplemented by reference TRBV19 and TRBJ2-2, the full variable domain reads DGGITQSPKYLFRKEGQNVTLSCEQNLNHDAMYWYRQDPGQGLRLIYYSQIVNDFQKGDIAEGYSVSREKKESFPLTVTSAQKNPTAFYLCASSSGSGTGELFFGEGSRLTVL.

V gene TRBV12-3 or TRBV12-4 combines with J gene TRBJ1-2, with 10 bases fitting TRBD1. CDR3 length: 15 amino acids. After removal of 5 bases from V and 4 bases from J, the junction contained 7 bases not matched to a gene. CDR3: CASSDRGPLFYGYTF. The CDR3 DNA reads TGTGCCAGCAGTGACAGGGGGCCATTATTCTATGGCTACACCTTC.

In the case of this clonotype: Relative to the germline gene, one junction end is altered; a read error may explain this. V usage is TRBV27 and J usage is TRBJ2-2, with TRBD1 matching 7 bases. Germline lookup yields CDR1 MNHEY and CDR2 SMNVEV (reference sequence). The CDR3 runs to 14 residues. CDR3 sequence (DNA): TGTGCCAGCACCTCACGGGACAGCACCGGAGAGCTGTTTTTT. It yields the protein CASTSRDSTGELFF.

Sample share makes this clonotype medium-sized. J is TRBJ2-2 and V is TRBV6-4; TRBD2 matches 11 bases. The CDR3 runs to 15 residues. J was trimmed by 4 bases and V by 6 bases; bases with no gene match: 4. The germline V gene has CDR1 MRHNA and CDR2 SNTAGT. CDR3 in DNA: TGTGCCAGCAGCCCCACTAGCGGGGGCACCGGGGAGCTGTTTTTT. It encodes CASSPTSGGTGELFF.

The chain links TRBV10-1 to TRBJ2-1, with 14 positions matching TRBD2. V lost 2 bases to trimming and J lost 9 bases; unmatched junction nucleotides: 6. The CDR3 sequence is 16 residues long. Germline V gene lookup returns CDR1 WNHNN and CDR2 SYGVQD (reference sequence). The CDR3 is CASSEAGLAGEGEQFF. CDR3 DNA: TGCGCCAGCAGTGAGGCGGGACTAGCGGGAGAGGGTGAGCAGTTCTTC.

The chain recombines TRBV6-5 with TRBJ2-1; TRBD2 agrees at 9 bases. The CDR3 contains 14 residues. V gave up 7 bases and J gave up 8 bases; unmatched junction bases: 9. Germline values: CDR1 MNHEY, CDR2 SVGAGI. In nucleotides, the CDR3 is TGTGCCAGCACTCCGGGACTAGCTAGGCATGAGCAGTTCTTC. Translating gives CASTPGLARHEQFF.

This sequence joins TRBV19 and TRBJ2-7; perhaps D is TRBD1 or TRBD2 (5 bases each). Germline assignment: CDR1 LNHDA and CDR2 SQIVND (reference sequence). Deletions cut 9 bases from V and 1 base from J, with 13 bases between. CDR3 size: 13 residues. The CDR3 reads CASEGTDSYEQYF. The CDR3 bases are TGTGCCAGCGAAGGGACGGATTCCTACGAGCAGTACTTC.

This chain links TRBV12-3 or TRBV12-4 with TRBJ1-1; 9 bases line up with TRBD1. V lost 4 bases and J lost 1; bases outside the gene matches: 4. The CDR3 extends over 15 amino acids. The CDR3 is CASSYRGLQNTEAFF. Here the CDR3 DNA reads TGTGCCAGCAGTTACAGGGGGCTACAGAACACTGAAGCTTTCTTT.

There are a few counts of this clonotype. CDR3 loop: CASSIGAGDYEQYF. The CDR3, as DNA: TGTGCCAGTAGTATCGGCGCAGGAGACTACGAGCAGTACTTC. The chain carries TRBV19 and TRBJ2-7; D is unresolved. The CDR3 covers 14 residues. Trimming took off 3 bases at V and 3 bases at J, with 12 bases between the two ends. CDR1 and CDR2 from the germline V gene are LNHDA and SQIVND (reference sequence).

A few counts support this clonotype. The chain carries TRBV11-1 and TRBJ2-1; D unresolved. The CDR3 runs to 16 residues. Germline V CDR1 and CDR2: SGHAT, FQDESV (reference sequence). V was trimmed by 3 bases and J by 1 base, leaving 13 bases between them. CDR3 sequence reads: CASSLARTRSYNEQFF. DNA of the CDR3: TGTGCCAGCAGCTTGGCTCGGACGAGGTCCTACAATGAGCAGTTCTTC.